Below are 21 T cell receptor beta chains sequenced from a single sample in a study of T-cell reconstitution after alpha-beta-depleted transplantation in children. Preparing the TCRbeta library involved the use of unique molecular identifiers. Each CDR3 protein is one row after TCRdb ran MiXCR on the PCR reads. The profile shows some 600,000 distinct CDR3 sequences, approximately 12% of them singletons. This specimen consisted of PBMCs, mostly from graft donor cells, obtained 360 days after TCRalphabeta/CD19-depleted stem cell transplant. These TCRs come from a male patient aged 10 to 17 who had a stem cell transplant for acute myeloid leukemia, so the T cells may come from the graft donor.

This clonotype occurred once. A much larger clone sits a single nucleotide away, making a read error possible. This chain links TRBV27 with TRBJ2-1; D unresolved. This CDR3 is 15 amino acids long. In germline, CDR1 is MNHEY, CDR2 SMNVEV (reference sequence). Here the CDR3 reads CASSFGQSSYNERFF. DNA for the CDR3: TGTGCCAGCAGTTTTGGCCAGAGCTCCTACAATGAGCGGTTCTTC.

This clonotype was seen only a few times. The chain combines TRBV12-3 or TRBV12-4 with TRBJ2-1, with 8 positions matching TRBD1. J lost 7 bases, V lost 2 bases, and 1 base had no gene match. The CDR3 spans 13 residues. The CDR3 DNA reads as TGTGCCAGCAGTTTACAGGGGGCGAATGAGCAGTTCTTC. This gives the protein CASSLQGANEQFF.

This clonotype was detected many times. J is TRBJ2-3 and V is TRBV7-9; 8 nucleotides align to TRBD2. The CDR3 sequence is 14 residues long. Germline loops: CDR1 SEHNR, CDR2 FQNEAQ (reference sequence). The V gene end was trimmed by 6 bases and the J gene end by 2 bases; junction bases not matched to a gene: 4. CDR3 in amino acids: CASRPGGYTDTQYF. The CDR3 DNA follows: TGTGCCAGCAGACCGGGAGGGTACACAGATACGCAGTATTTT.

CDR3 residues: CASSQVANRGSLLLAGHEQFF. The CDR3 nucleotides read TGCGCCAGCAGCCAAGTGGCGAACAGGGGTAGCCTCTTACTAGCGGGACATGAGCAGTTCTTC. This sequence joins TRBV4-1 and TRBJ2-1; 10 positions match TRBD2. The J segment lost 8 bases and the V segment lost 1 base, leaving 23 bases of the junction unmatched. Germline-derived CDR1 and CDR2 are MGHRA and YSYEKL. CDR3 size: 21 residues.

Ten or more counts support this clonotype. The chain employs TRBV29-1 and TRBJ2-1, with TRBD2 matching over 16 bases. Germline V lookup: CDR1 SQVTM, CDR2 ANQGSEA. The CDR3 has 15 amino acids. The J segment lost 5 bases and the V segment lost 4 bases, leaving 2 bases of the junction unmatched. As DNA, the CDR3 is TGCAGCGTTGTGGGGACTAGCGGGAGGGACAATGAGCAGTTCTTC. Translated: CSVVGTSGRDNEQFF.

This clonotype was counted between two and nine times. The chain carries TRBV3-1 and TRBJ2-1; tentative D call: TRBD2 (5 bases). Trimming took 1 base from V and 9 from J, leaving 13 bases between them. The CDR3 has 14 residues. In germline, CDR1 is LGHDT, CDR2 YNNKEL (reference sequence). The CDR3 reads CASSQVASNFEQFF. The CDR3 region has the DNA TGTGCCAGCAGCCAAGTTGCTAGCAATTTTGAGCAGTTCTTC.

The genes are TRBV24-1 and TRBJ2-7, with D unresolved. The germline V gene has CDR1 KGHDR and CDR2 SFDVKD. V lost 1 base and J lost 1, with 4 bases in between. CDR3 length equals 13 residues. The DNA of the CDR3 is TGTGCCACCAGTGATTTTAGGTCCTACGAGCAGTACTTC. It encodes CATSDFRSYEQYF.

This clonotype was detected only a few times. The chain joins TRBV20-1 to TRBJ2-7; D might be TRBD1 or TRBD2, each matching 5 bases. V was clipped by 4 bases and J by 2 bases, with 12 bases between them. The CDR3 runs 13 residues. Germline V gives CDR1 DFQATT, CDR2 SNEGSKA (reference sequence). CDR3 sequence (DNA): TGCAGTGCTATGGGACGTAATACCTACGAGCAGTACTTC. Translating gives CSAMGRNTYEQYF.

The J gene is TRBJ2-5, the V gene TRBV9, with 10 positions matching TRBD1. The CDR3 covers 15 residues. After removal of 2 bases from V and 4 bases from J, the junction contained 5 bases not matched to a gene. Looked up from germline, CDR1 is SGDLS and CDR2 is YYNGEE. CDR3 residues: CASSVRQGAPETQYF. CDR3 DNA: TGTGCCAGCAGCGTCCGACAGGGGGCCCCAGAGACCCAGTACTTC.

This clonotype is a singleton in its sample. The chain has TRBV6-2 or TRBV6-3 and TRBJ1-1; D call uncertain. V lost 6 bases and J 0 bases, leaving 11 bases between the germline ends. Germline CDR1 is MNHEY and CDR2 is SVGEGT. The CDR3 has 14 amino acids. CDR3 in DNA: TGTGCCAGCAGAGATACGAGCATGAACACTGAAGCTTTCTTT. Translated: CASRDTSMNTEAFF.

V usage is TRBV2 and J usage is TRBJ2-7, with TRBD1 matching over 8 bases. The V gene end was trimmed by 1 base and the J gene end by 1 base; junction bases not matched to a gene: 9. CDR1 and CDR2 from the germline V gene are SNHLY and FYNNEI. The CDR3 consists of 17 residues. CDR3 in DNA: TGTGCCAGCAGTGAAGGACCCGCGGGACAGGCGTCCTACGAGCAGTACTTC. Its protein product is CASSEGPAGQASYEQYF.

This clonotype was observed many times. V is TRBV18 and J is TRBJ2-7; D call uncertain. Germline assignment: CDR1 KGHSH and CDR2 LQKENI. The CDR3 consists of 12 residues. V was shortened by 3 bases and J by 4 bases, with 7 bases between the two germline ends. The CDR3, as DNA: TGTGCCAGCTCACCCCAATCGTACGAGCAGTACTTC. It codes for CASSPQSYEQYF.

The rearrangement links TRBV7-2 to TRBJ2-7, with D unclear. V was trimmed by 2 bases and J by 6 bases, leaving 20 bases between them. The CDR3 is 16 amino acids. In germline, CDR1 is SGHTA, CDR2 FQGNSA. As DNA, the CDR3 is TGTGCCAGCAGCTTATATGGAGCTAGGCCCTCTGGCGAGCAGTACTTC. Translation gives CASSLYGARPSGEQYF. Full variable domain (outside the CDR3, taken from reference TRBV7-2 and TRBJ2-7): GAGVSQSPSNKVTEKGKDVELRCDPISGHTALYWYRQSLGQGLEFLIYFQGNSAPDKSGLPSDRFSAERTGGSVSTLTIQRTQQEDSAVYLCASSLYGARPSGEQYFGPGTRLTVT.

The sample holds a few counts of this clonotype. The chain employs TRBV6-6 and TRBJ2-7; 9 positions match TRBD2. Trimming took 3 bases from V and 6 from J; bases not matched to a gene: 3. Germline V gene data show CDR1 as MNHNY and CDR2 as SVGAGI (reference sequence). This CDR3 has 13 amino acids. CDR3 protein: CASSYPAGGEQYF. CDR3 nucleotides: TGTGCCAGCAGTTATCCAGCGGGAGGCGAGCAGTACTTC.

The chain carries TRBV28 and TRBJ2-7; unclear D gene. This CDR3 contains 13 residues. Germline V gives CDR1 MDHEN, CDR2 SYDVKM. Between the trimmed V and J ends, which lost 6 bases and 3 bases, there was a span of 12 bases. The CDR3 coding sequence is TGTGCCAGCAGCCCTTCGGTCCTCTACGAGCAGTACTTC. Translation gives CASSPSVLYEQYF.

This clonotype was seen only a few times. The chain links TRBV6-5 to TRBJ2-3, with 9 bases matching TRBD2. Germline lookup yields CDR1 MNHEY and CDR2 SVGAGI. Germline trimming cut 1 base from V and 0 bases from J; bases unmatched to any gene: 11. There are 19 residues in the CDR3. CDR3 sequence: CASSYLGASGILSTDTQYF. The CDR3, as DNA: TGTGCCAGCAGTTACTTAGGGGCTAGCGGGATTTTAAGCACAGATACGCAGTATTTT.

V and J are TRBV9 and TRBJ2-7; 12 bases line up with TRBD2. The junction had 16 bases not matched to a gene; V was cut back by 4 bases and J by 2 bases. The CDR3 totals 19 residues. CDR1 is SGDLS, CDR2 YYNGEE, per germline. The CDR3 loop reads CASSPTTGLTSGSTYEQYF. CDR3 DNA sequence: TGTGCCAGCAGCCCGACGACAGGGTTGACTAGCGGGAGCACCTACGAGCAGTACTTC.

This clonotype showed up just a few times. The chain is built from TRBV27 and TRBJ2-2; 8 positions agree with TRBD2. The CDR3 has 19 amino acids. V lost 2 bases to trimming and J lost 0 bases; unmatched junction nucleotides: 11. Germline lookup yields CDR1 MNHEY and CDR2 SMNVEV (reference sequence). The CDR3 sequence is CASSLNGLARPSNTGELFF. CDR3 nucleotides: TGTGCCAGCAGTTTAAACGGACTAGCAAGACCATCGAACACCGGGGAGCTGTTTTTT.

The V call is TRBV7-8, the J call TRBJ2-7, with 13 nucleotides matching TRBD2. The junction had 9 bases not matched to a gene; V was cut back by 1 base and J by 3 bases. Germline values: CDR1 SGHVS, CDR2 FQNEAQ. The CDR3 consists of 18 residues. CDR3 coding DNA: TGTGCCAGCAGCTTAGGACTAGCGGGAGGCCCATGGGACTACGAGCAGTACTTC. Translating gives CASSLGLAGGPWDYEQYF.

This clonotype was detected a few times. V gene TRBV25-1 combines with J gene TRBJ2-7; a possible D gene is TRBD1 (7 bases). Germline CDR1 reads MGHDK; CDR2 reads SYGVNS. The CDR3 loop spans 13 amino acids. V lost 7 bases, J lost 4 bases, and 14 bases lay in between. The CDR3, as DNA: TGTGCCAGCAATCCGGCAGGGGGGTACGAGCAGTACTTC. This encodes CASNPAGGYEQYF.

V gene TRBV7-2 combines with J gene TRBJ2-7, with 13 bases identical to TRBD2. Germline V gene lookup returns CDR1 SGHTA and CDR2 FQGNSA. V trimming: 1 base; J trimming: 5 bases; junction bases outside the gene matches: 2. The CDR3 has 15 residues. CDR3 protein: CASSLGLAGGNEQYF. CDR3 coding DNA: TGTGCCAGCAGCTTAGGACTAGCGGGAGGTAACGAGCAGTACTTC.